One and the same sample provided the 21 T cell receptor beta chains below, sequenced in a study of beta chain features in type 1 diabetes listed by TCRdb under 2018. Library preparation was by the immunoSEQ multiplex PCR assay. The entire isolated RNA was reverse transcribed using the High Capacity cDNA Reverse Transcription Kit, and thus expressed TCRB transcripts were sequenced. The source is immuneACCESS, and TCRdb retained only in-frame sequences with V and J called. Part of the clones is not carried over; for the studies checked, unresolved V genes explain less than half of this, and the remainder is unexplained. Recorded for this sample are around 650,000 clones; about an eighth of them occurred a single time. The leading ten clones occupy 0.09% to 0.15% of the sample. General conclusions and limits of the study: In all four CD4+ subsets, TCRB CDR3 length was moderately but significantly shorter in type 1 diabetes patients.

Their antigens are not known. Sequenced input: naive CD4+ T cells from blood. The sample's cell subset or site, from its label and the paper: true naive CD4+ T cells. The receptors originated from a man aged 25 to 40 with type 1 diabetes.

This clone was picked up a small number of times. The chain recombines TRBV2 with TRBJ1-5; D is possibly TRBD1 (5 bases). Germline values: CDR1 SNHLY, CDR2 FYNNEI. The V and J ends lost 9 bases and 9 bases respectively, with 15 bases between them. The CDR3 is made up of 12 amino acids. For the CDR3, the DNA is TGTGCCAGTGGGACGGATCCAGGGCCCCAGCATTTT. It yields the protein CASGTDPGPQHF.

This clone turned up a few times. The chain joins TRBV19 to TRBJ1-2; D remains unclear. The CDR3 has 14 amino acids. Germline loops: CDR1 LNHDA, CDR2 SQIVND (reference sequence). V lost 5 bases and J lost 2, with 12 bases in between. This chain's CDR3 is CASSPVMGNYGYTF. The DNA of the CDR3 is TGTGCCAGTAGTCCCGTGATGGGAAACTATGGCTACACCTTC. Using reference TRBV19 and TRBJ1-2 for the parts outside the CDR3, the full variable domain is DGGITQSPKYLFRKEGQNVTLSCEQNLNHDAMYWYRQDPGQGLRLIYYSQIVNDFQKGDIAEGYSVSREKKESFPLTVTSAQKNPTAFYLCASSPVMGNYGYTFGSGTRLTVV.

The CDR3 is CASSLTGRAEAFF. CDR3 bases: TGTGCCAGCAGTCTGACAGGGCGCGCTGAAGCTTTCTTT. This chain connects TRBV6-5 to TRBJ1-1, with TRBD1 matching over 7 bases. Germline trimming cut 5 bases from V and 6 bases from J; bases unmatched to any gene: 6. This CDR3 region has 13 residues. The germline CDR1 and CDR2 sequences are MNHEY and SVGAGI.

CDR3 in amino acids: CASSVAAASGGWPDTQYF. CDR3 nucleotide sequence: TGTGCCAGCAGCGTGGCGGCGGCTAGCGGGGGGTGGCCAGATACGCAGTATTTT. The rearrangement links TRBV9 to TRBJ2-3; 11 positions agree with TRBD2. J was trimmed by 4 bases and V by 2 bases; bases with no gene match: 12. The CDR3 runs 18 residues. Germline lookup yields CDR1 SGDLS and CDR2 YYNGEE.

This clone was counted between two and nine times. The rearrangement links TRBV2 to TRBJ1-5; D remains ambiguous. This CDR3 spans 12 amino acids. Germline assignment: CDR1 SNHLY and CDR2 FYNNEI. The ends were cut back, 3 bases at V and 5 bases at J, with 5 bases in the middle. The CDR3 region is CASSDPDQPQHF. For the CDR3, the DNA is TGTGCCAGCAGTGACCCGGATCAGCCCCAGCATTTT.

This clone was seen more than once but under ten times. This chain uses TRBV4-3 with TRBJ1-2, with D unresolved. Germline V gene sequence: CDR1 LGHNA, CDR2 YSLEER. CDR3 length: 15 amino acids. V shed 4 bases and J shed 0 bases, with 12 bases lying between them. The CDR3 region has the DNA TGCGCCAGCAGCCGGCCTGGCGCTTCTAACTATGGCTACACCTTC. Its protein product is CASSRPGASNYGYTF.

This clone occurred a few times. V usage is TRBV27 and J usage is TRBJ2-7; the D gene is possibly TRBD1 (6 bases). CDR3 length: 15 amino acids. Per the germline V gene, CDR1 is MNHEY and CDR2 is SMNVEV (reference sequence). V lost 5 bases and J lost 3, with 17 bases in between. The CDR3 region has the DNA TGTGCCAGCAGTCCGAACAGGGAAACCCTCTACGAGCAGTACTTC. Protein sequence: CASSPNRETLYEQYF.

This chain uses TRBV10-3 with TRBJ2-7, with 8 bases aligning to TRBD2. Germline V gene lookup returns CDR1 ENHRY and CDR2 SYGVKD. V lost 5 bases and J lost 9; bases outside the gene matches: 15. The CDR3 runs 15 residues. Written as DNA, the CDR3 is TGTGCCATCAGTCAGGAACTAGCGGCCACCTCCTTGCAGTACTTC. Its translation is CAISQELAATSLQYF.

The chain has TRBV7-2 and TRBJ2-7, with 10 bases aligning to TRBD1. V trimming: 5 bases; J trimming: 5 bases; junction bases outside the gene matches: 9. CDR1 is SGHTA and CDR2 is FQGNSA in the germline V gene. The CDR3 is 15 residues long. CDR3 loop: CASSLMGDRGHEQYF. The CDR3 nucleotides read TGTGCCAGCAGCCTTATGGGGGACAGGGGCCACGAGCAGTACTTC.

This clone was seen a few times. The chain has TRBV7-2 and TRBJ2-2; a weak D match, TRBD1 (5 bases). V dropped 7 bases and J dropped 0 bases, with 12 bases sitting between them. Germline values: CDR1 SGHTA, CDR2 FQGNSA. The CDR3 contains 15 residues. The CDR3 is CASIGASTNTGELFF. For the CDR3, the DNA is TGTGCCAGCATAGGGGCTTCTACGAACACCGGGGAGCTGTTTTTT. Full variable domain (rest looked up from reference TRBV7-2 and TRBJ2-2): GAGVSQSPSNKVTEKGKDVELRCDPISGHTALYWYRQSLGQGLEFLIYFQGNSAPDKSGLPSDRFSAERTGGSVSTLTIQRTQQEDSAVYLCASIGASTNTGELFFGEGSRLTVL.

The sample holds a few counts of this clone. The chain has TRBV11-2 and TRBJ2-7, with 10 bases that match TRBD1. This CDR3 is 15 amino acids long. The junction had 4 bases not matched to a gene; V was cut back by 5 bases and J by 0 bases. Germline assignment: CDR1 SGHAT and CDR2 FQNNGV. The CDR3 nucleotides read TGTGCCAGCAGCCCCCGGACAGGGGGCTCCTACGAGCAGTACTTC. Its protein product is CASSPRTGGSYEQYF.

A few counts support this clone. This rearrangement joins TRBV9 to TRBJ2-2, with D possibly called TRBD1 or TRBD2 (5 bases each). Germline values: CDR1 SGDLS, CDR2 YYNGEE. The V gene lost 1 base and the J gene lost 2 bases, with 9 bases spanning the gap. The CDR3 runs to 15 residues. For the CDR3, the DNA is TGTGCCAGCAGCGTACTGGGGACCAACACCGGGGAGCTGTTTTTT. This gives the protein CASSVLGTNTGELFF.

This clone was detected a few times. V gene TRBV2 combines with J gene TRBJ1-6; D is possibly TRBD1 (6 bases). The CDR3 contains 14 residues. V dropped 1 base and J dropped 7 bases, with 8 bases sitting between them. Germline values: CDR1 SNHLY, CDR2 FYNNEI. The DNA for the CDR3 is TGTGCCAGCAGTGAAGGACAGGTCAATTCACCCCTCCACTTT. It translates to CASSEGQVNSPLHF.

This clone was detected once. V and J are TRBV19 and TRBJ1-2, with a weak D call TRBD1 (5 bases). CDR1 and CDR2 from the germline V gene are LNHDA and SQIVND (reference sequence). This CDR3 has 14 amino acids. V lost 3 bases to trimming and J lost 4 bases, with 12 bases between them. Here the CDR3 DNA reads TGTGCCAGTAGTATGGAAGTTGACAGCTATGGCTACACCTTC. Its translation: CASSMEVDSYGYTF.

CDR3 DNA: TGTGCCAGCAGCCAGGCAGGACAGCACTACGAGCAGTACTTC. This encodes CASSQAGQHYEQYF. The chain joins TRBV9 to TRBJ2-7; D may be TRBD1 (6 bases). V lost 4 bases to trimming and J lost 3 bases, with 14 bases between them. Germline V lookup: CDR1 SGDLS, CDR2 YYNGEE. This CDR3 has 14 amino acids.

This clone appeared a few times. The CDR3 spells CASSDGGVSYNSPLHF. The CDR3 DNA reads as TGTGCCAGCAGCGACGGGGGGGTATCCTATAATTCACCCCTCCACTTT. The chain employs TRBV5-4 and TRBJ1-6; perhaps TRBD1 as D (5 bases). The CDR3 totals 16 residues. Looked up from germline, CDR1 is SGHNT and CDR2 is YYREEE (reference sequence). Trimming shortened V by 4 bases and J by 1 base, and 12 bases separated the two germline ends.

The chain recombines TRBV27 with TRBJ1-5; D is ambiguous. CDR1 is MNHEY, CDR2 SMNVEV, per germline (reference sequence). This CDR3 is 15 amino acids long. V was shortened by 5 bases and J by 5 bases, with 16 bases between the two germline ends. This CDR3 is CASSLFGAGDQPQHF. CDR3 coding DNA: TGTGCCAGCAGTCTGTTTGGAGCGGGAGATCAGCCCCAGCATTTT.

This clone was recorded a few times. CDR3 in amino acids: CASSPDGGGPHF. CDR3 DNA: TGCGCCAGCAGCCCTGACGGGGGAGGTCCCCACTTT. The V call is TRBV4-3, the J call TRBJ1-6, with D perhaps matching TRBD1 (5 bases). This CDR3 region has 12 residues. CDR1 and CDR2 from the germline V gene are LGHNA and YSLEER. The V end lost 4 bases, the J end lost 18 bases, and 16 bases lay between the germline ends.

V is TRBV5-6 and J is TRBJ1-5; no definite D call. The CDR3 spans 13 residues. Trimming took off 4 bases at V and 6 bases at J, with 11 bases between the two ends. Germline CDR1 SGHDT, CDR2 YYEEEE. CDR3 nucleotide sequence: TGTGCCAGCAGCCCCGGGAGTATTCAGCCCCAGCATTTT. This encodes CASSPGSIQPQHF.

This clone was seen a few times. The gene calls are TRBV7-2 and TRBJ1-1, with D unresolved. Trimming cost V 0 bases and J 1 base, with 12 bases left between them. This CDR3 is built from 16 residues. Germline V gene lookup returns CDR1 SGHTA and CDR2 FQGNSA. The CDR3 nucleotides read TGTGCCAGCAGCTTAGCCCCGGTACGGGCGAACACTGAAGCTTTCTTT. Translated: CASSLAPVRANTEAFF.

This clone has only a few counts. The chain is built from TRBV7-2 and TRBJ2-3, with D maybe TRBD1 (5 bases). There are 14 residues in the CDR3. Germline CDR1 and CDR2: SGHTA and FQGNSA. The ends were cut back, 5 bases at V and 1 base at J, with 10 bases in the middle. CDR3 sequence reads: CASSTIQGTDTQYF. The CDR3 coding sequence is TGTGCCAGCAGCACCATACAGGGCACAGATACGCAGTATTTT.